Sequencing of this T cell receptor beta chain was carried out in a study of shared clonotypes between healthy human individuals. Germline CDR1 reads SGHRS; CDR2 reads YFSETQ. This CDR3 spans 16 amino acids. Trimming left V 3 bases short and J 2 bases short, with 18 bases between. As defined, naive CD8 cells were CD45RO-negative and positively selected for CCR7, with terminally differentiated effector memory CD45RA+ cells excluded. The repertoire was sequenced with immunoSEQ multiplex PCR; TCRdb's copy has only in-frame clones and lacks some. Of roughly 570,000 clones in the sample, 98% were seen once.

Sequenced: naive CD8+ T cells sorted from blood. The V and J genes are TRBV5-1 and TRBJ2-7; possible D gene TRBD1, 6 bases. This TCR was sampled from a man aged 25-40 years in good health. The CDR3 sequence: CASSSGLTGNTYEQYF. The DNA for the CDR3 is TGCGCCAGCAGCTCTGGCCTTACAGGGAATACCTACGAGCAGTACTTC.